This is a list of T cell receptor beta chains from one sample in a study of OX40 agonist ivuxolimab in advanced cancers. Some clones are missing from TCRdb's copy, which holds only in-frame ones; the method was immunoSEQ multiplex PCR. The sample consists of around 94,000 clones, approximately 85% of them appearing once. The sample was CD4+ or CD8+ T cells sorted from blood, taken in a trial of the OX40 agonist ivuxolimab. The receptors come from an adult with an advanced solid tumor such as melanoma, head and neck, liver or kidney cancer. The CDR3 runs from the conserved cysteine through the conserved F or W. D genes are given only for firm matches. A clone size is listed for some rows: how often the clone was seen (once, few, many), or a class if it is expanded.

NA,15,NA,TRBJ1-2,TRBV7-2,TGTGCCAGCAGCTCGCCGGGCACAATGGGCAATGGCTACACCTTC,CASSSPGTMGNGYTF
NA,14,TRBD2,TRBJ2-5,TRBV18,TGTGCCAGCTCACCAATGACTAGCGTAGAGACCCAGTACTTC,CASSPMTSVETQYF
few,11,NA,TRBJ1-1,TRBV30,TGTGCCTGGAGTCGGCGGACTGAAGCTTTCTTT,CAWSRRTEAFF
NA,13,NA,TRBJ1-2,TRBV7-9,TGTGCCAGCAGCTTAGCATCGGCATATGGCTACACCTTC,CASSLASAYGYTF
NA,13,NA,TRBJ1-1,TRBV11-2,TGTGCCAGCCGCGTGGGGGGGGGTACTGAAGCTTTCTTT,CASRVGGGTEAFF
NA,17,TRBD1,TRBJ1-2,TRBV4-1,TGCGCCAGCAGCAACAACCGGGACAGGGGCGAGGTTGGCGGCTACACCTTC,CASSNNRDRGEVGGYTF
NA,13,TRBD1,TRBJ1-1,TRBV28,TGTGCCAGCAGCACGACAGGGTGGTTTGAAGCTTTCTTT,CASSTTGWFEAFF
NA,16,NA,TRBJ2-1,TRBV6-5,TGTGCCAGCAGTTACTCGGCAGGGGATATCTACAATGAGCAGTTCTTC,CASSYSAGDIYNEQFF
NA,15,NA,TRBJ1-4,TRBV5-8,TGTGCCAGCAGCTTGGAGGGGGGAACTAATGAAAAACTGTTTTTT,CASSLEGGTNEKLFF
NA,15,NA,TRBJ2-2,TRBV9,TGTGCCAGCAGCCCCCGGGACCAGAGGACCGGGGAGCTGTTTTTT,CASSPRDQRTGELFF
NA,14,NA,TRBJ2-3,TRBV18,TGTGCCAGCTCACTGGGCCCGAGGGCAGATACGCAGTATTTT,CASSLGPRADTQYF
once,15,NA,TRBJ2-2,TRBV28,TGTGCCAGCAGTCCTGCGTTCATTTTCACCGGGGAGCTGTTTTTT,CASSPAFIFTGELFF
NA,16,TRBD2,TRBJ2-3,TRBV28,TGTGCCAGCAGTCCCCCAGCGGGAGGGCTCACAGATACGCAGTATTTT,CASSPPAGGLTDTQYF
NA,14,NA,TRBJ2-1,TRBV2,TGTGCCAGCAGTGAAGGGCTAGGTTTCTATGAGCAGTTCTTC,CASSEGLGFYEQFF
NA,20,TRBD2,TRBJ2-1,TRBV4-1,TGCGCCAGCAGCCCCATGACCGGGACTAGCGGGGGGGGCTCCTACAATGAGCAGTTCTTC,CASSPMTGTSGGGSYNEQFF
NA,15,NA,TRBJ2-1,TRBV11-2,TGTGCCAGCAGCTTAATTAGGGGGAGCTACAATGAGCAGTTCTTC,CASSLIRGSYNEQFF
NA,15,TRBD2,TRBJ2-3,TRBV6-5,TGTGCCAGCAGGCCTCCGGGACTAGGCACAGATACGCAGTATTTT,CASRPPGLGTDTQYF
NA,14,NA,TRBJ1-1,TRBV27,TGTGCCAGCAGTTTATGGTTCGGGGCCACTGAAGCTTTCTTT,CASSLWFGATEAFF
NA,14,NA,TRBJ2-7,TRBV7-9,TGTGCCAGCAGCCCGCCGGGCCAGCTCTACGAGCAGTACTTC,CASSPPGQLYEQYF
NA,15,NA,TRBJ2-1,TRBV28,TGTGCCAGCAGTTTAGGGGACCGCCGATACAATGAGCAGTTCTTC,CASSLGDRRYNEQFF
once,15,NA,TRBJ2-7,TRBV28,TGTGCCAGCAGCCTGGCGGGAAGGAAGGCCCTCGAGCAGTACTTC,CASSLAGRKALEQYF
few,12,NA,TRBJ1-1,TRBV5-1,TGCGCCAGCAGATTACGAGACACTGAAGCTTTCTTT,CASRLRDTEAFF
few,13,NA,TRBJ2-3,TRBV2,TGTGCCAGTTCGAGAGGGCTGACACTGAGGGTGTATTTT,CASSRGLTLRVYF
NA,15,TRBD1,TRBJ2-7,TRBV9,TGTGCCAGCAGCCCGGCAGGGACAGGACTCTACGAGCAGTACTTC,CASSPAGTGLYEQYF
NA,15,NA,TRBJ2-5,TRBV27,TGTGCCAGCAGTCTGCACCGGGTCTCTGAAGAGACCCAGTACTTC,CASSLHRVSEETQYF
NA,15,NA,TRBJ2-7,TRBV11-2,TGTGCCAGCAAACTTGGGGAGAGGACGATGATGAAGCAGTACTTC,CASKLGERTMMKQYF
NA,15,NA,TRBJ2-7,TRBV7-2,TGTGCCAGCAGCCTGCACAGGGCCAGCTCCTACGAGCAGTACTTC,CASSLHRASSYEQYF
NA,15,TRBD1,TRBJ1-2,TRBV5-4,TGTGCCAGCAGCCTATTATTCAGGGGGCGAGGGGGCTACACCTTC,CASSLLFRGRGGYTF
NA,14,NA,TRBJ2-1,TRBV4-1,TGCGCCAGCAGTCCCCCCTGGGGCGACAATGAGCAGTTCTTC,CASSPPWGDNEQFF
NA,13,NA,TRBJ2-7,TRBV25-1,TGTGCCAGCAGTGAATTTGGACGCTACGAGCGGTACTTC,CASSEFGRYERYF
NA,15,NA,TRBJ2-2,TRBV4-1,TGCGCCAGCAGCCATGGCCCCCTGGGGGCCGGGGAGCTGTTTTTT,CASSHGPLGAGELFF
NA,14,NA,TRBJ1-4,TRBV7-9,TGTGCCAGCAGCTTATCCAGCACAAGTGAAAAACTGTTTTTT,CASSLSSTSEKLFF
NA,16,NA,TRBJ2-2,TRBV7-9,TGTGCCAGCAGCCCCGGTCCAGCGGACGACACCGGGGAGCTGTTTTTT,CASSPGPADDTGELFF
NA,13,NA,TRBJ2-7,TRBV11-2,TGTGCCAGCAGCTTCGGACGGGGCTACGAGCAGTACTTC,CASSFGRGYEQYF
NA,16,NA,TRBJ1-3,TRBV6-5,TGTGCCAGCAGTTACACGAACACCGGGTCCGGAAACACCATATATTTT,CASSYTNTGSGNTIYF
NA,15,TRBD2,TRBJ2-7,TRBV6-5,TGTGCCAGCAGTTACGGGGCGGGAGGGCCTCCCGAGCAGTACTTC,CASSYGAGGPPEQYF
NA,15,TRBD2,TRBJ2-2,TRBV4-1,TGCGCCAGCAGCCACATAGCGGGAGGCGCCGGGGAGCTGTTTTTT,CASSHIAGGAGELFF
NA,14,NA,TRBJ2-2,TRBV6-5,TGTGCCAGCAGTTACGGAGGAGCGGCCGGGGAGCTGTTTTTT,CASSYGGAAGELFF
NA,13,NA,TRBJ1-5,TRBV19,TGTGCCAGTAGTCTGGGACACAATCAGCCCCAGCATTTT,CASSLGHNQPQHF
NA,14,NA,TRBJ1-1,TRBV23-1,TGCGCCAGCTGTCGATACTGGGGGAACACTGAAGCTTTCTTT,CASCRYWGNTEAFF
once,14,NA,TRBJ1-2,TRBV29-1,TGCAGCGTTGATAACGACAGCTGGCACTATGGCTACACCTTC,CSVDNDSWHYGYTF